This passage covers 27 T cell receptor beta chains from one sample sequenced in a study of long-term antiretroviral therapy in people with HIV. At the survey level, the v3.0 immunoSEQ assay was run. Only in-frame clones appear in the TCRdb table, and some are missing; sequencing was by immunoSEQ multiplex PCR. The table records approximately 28,000 clones, 95% of them present only once. Material: unsorted PBMCs, obtained 5.3 years after starting antiretroviral therapy. Receptors were obtained from a man aged 25 to 40 with HIV.

The J gene is TRBJ2-3, the V gene TRBV19; tentatively, D is TRBD2 (5 bases). Germline CDR1 and CDR2: LNHDA and SQIVND (reference sequence). The CDR3 contains 14 residues. V lost 6 bases and J lost 4, with 14 bases in between. The CDR3 DNA reads as TGTGCCAGTAGCCTAGCCGGAGATCCAGATACGCAGTATTTT. It encodes CASSLAGDPDTQYF. The whole variable domain, filled in from reference TRBV19 and TRBJ2-3, reads DGGITQSPKYLFRKEGQNVTLSCEQNLNHDAMYWYRQDPGQGLRLIYYSQIVNDFQKGDIAEGYSVSREKKESFPLTVTSAQKNPTAFYLCASSLAGDPDTQYFGPGTRLTVL.

The rearrangement joins TRBV9 to TRBJ2-5; 8 bases are shared with TRBD2. CDR3 size: 14 residues. The V gene's germline CDR1 is SGDLS and CDR2 YYNGEE. After removal of 2 bases from V and 5 bases from J, the junction contained 5 bases not matched to a gene. CDR3 bases: TGTGCCAGCAGCGTGGCGGGGGGCTGGGAGACCCAGTACTTC. Translation: CASSVAGGWETQYF.

This sequence joins TRBV4-2 and TRBJ2-7; D perhaps matches TRBD2 (5 bases). The CDR3 is 14 amino acids. With 0 bases removed from V and 7 bases from J, the gap between germline ends came to 13 bases. Germline assignment: CDR1 LGHNA and CDR2 YNFKEQ. The CDR3 loop reads CASSQEFDPGEQYF. The CDR3 DNA reads TGTGCCAGCAGCCAAGAGTTCGATCCGGGGGAGCAGTACTTC.

This sequence joins TRBV9 and TRBJ2-3, with D possibly TRBD1 on 6 matching bases. Trimming removed 3 bases from V and 2 bases from J, with 10 bases in between. The CDR3 extends over 14 amino acids. Germline assignment: CDR1 SGDLS and CDR2 YYNGEE. The CDR3 bases are TGTGCCAGCAGCGCGAGGACAGCCACAGATACGCAGTATTTT. Translation: CASSARTATDTQYF. The entire variable domain, with the rest obtained from reference TRBV9 and TRBJ2-3, is as follows: DSGVTQTPKHLITATGQRVTLRCSPRSGDLSVYWYQQSLDQGLQFLIQYYNGEERAKGNILERFSAQQFPDLHSELNLSSLELGDSALYFCASSARTATDTQYFGPGTRLTVL.

The chain joins TRBV28 to TRBJ1-2; TRBD1 aligns across 11 bases. This CDR3 has 16 amino acids. Germline loops: CDR1 MDHEN, CDR2 SYDVKM. Trimming cost V 2 bases and J 9 bases; bases outside gene matches: 11. In nucleotides, the CDR3 is TGTGCCAGCAGTTTACGGGCTGGACAGGGGGCTAGCAGCTACACCTTC. Translated: CASSLRAGQGASSYTF.

The CDR3 here is CASKTRGAWEQFF. The DNA of the CDR3 is TGTGCCAGTAAAACCAGGGGAGCGTGGGAGCAGTTCTTC. V is TRBV19 and J is TRBJ2-1; tentatively, D is TRBD1 (6 bases). In germline, CDR1 is LNHDA, CDR2 SQIVND (reference sequence). V lost 7 bases, J lost 10 bases, and 17 bases lay in between. CDR3 length: 13 amino acids.

The chain employs TRBV5-1 and TRBJ2-7; weak D call: TRBD2 (6 bases). V was shortened by 4 bases and J by 3 bases, with 23 bases between the two germline ends. CDR1 is SGHRS and CDR2 is YFSETQ in the germline V gene. This CDR3 is 17 amino acids long. CDR3 amino acids: CASSKSRGTSFFYEQYF. DNA of the CDR3: TGCGCCAGCAGCAAAAGCCGGGGGACTTCATTTTTCTACGAGCAGTACTTC.

The V and J genes are TRBV10-2 and TRBJ1-2; 8 nucleotides align to TRBD1. The V gene end was trimmed by 6 bases and the J gene end by 6 bases; junction bases not matched to a gene: 12. There are 15 residues in the CDR3. The V gene's germline CDR1 is WSHSY and CDR2 SAAADI. The CDR3 loop is CASRAVDRGPDGYTF. CDR3 in DNA: TGCGCCAGCAGAGCAGTTGACAGGGGTCCGGATGGCTACACCTTC.

The chain carries TRBV7-9 and TRBJ1-1, with D tentatively TRBD1 (5 bases). Germline CDR1 SEHNR, CDR2 FQNEAQ (reference sequence). There are 15 residues in the CDR3. Trimming shortened V by 1 base and J by 5 bases, and 14 bases separated the two germline ends. Here the CDR3 reads CASSLVGPGRTEAFF. The CDR3 nucleotides read TGTGCCAGCAGCTTAGTCGGTCCAGGGAGAACTGAAGCTTTCTTT.

This rearrangement joins TRBV6-5 to TRBJ2-2, with 8 bases aligning to TRBD2. The CDR3 runs 16 residues. V was pared by 2 bases and J by 4 bases, with 6 bases of the junction left unmatched. Germline CDR1 is MNHEY and CDR2 is SVGAGI. The CDR3 DNA is TGTGCCAGCAGTTACCCGGGGGGGCCAGGCACCGGGGAGCTGTTTTTT. Translated, it gives CASSYPGGPGTGELFF.

This chain joins TRBV7-3 and TRBJ2-3, with 9 bases aligning to TRBD1. Germline V gene data show CDR1 as SGHTA and CDR2 as FQGTGA. The CDR3 covers 14 residues. Trimming at V came to 5 bases and at J to 8 bases, leaving 8 bases not matched to a gene. The CDR3 loop is CASSPRTGDGTQYF. CDR3 nucleotides: TGTGCCAGCAGCCCCCGGACAGGGGATGGTACGCAGTATTTT.

This chain connects TRBV19 to TRBJ2-7; D is unresolved. The CDR3 sequence is 14 residues long. Germline CDR1 is LNHDA and CDR2 is SQIVND (reference sequence). The V and J ends lost 3 bases and 1 base respectively, with 10 bases between them. The CDR3 bases are TGTGCCAGTAGTATCCAGTTGAAGTCCTACGAGCAGTACTTC. Its translation is CASSIQLKSYEQYF.

The chain joins TRBV27 to TRBJ2-7; no clear D. Trimming removed 6 bases from V and 0 bases from J, with 9 bases in between. Germline values: CDR1 MNHEY, CDR2 SMNVEV (reference sequence). The CDR3 is made up of 13 amino acids. Here the CDR3 reads CASSKALSYEQYF. CDR3 nucleotides: TGTGCCAGCAGCAAGGCCCTCTCCTACGAGCAGTACTTC.

On this clone: Relative to the germline gene, one junction end is altered; a read error may explain this. The V gene is TRBV7-7, the J gene TRBJ1-5; D is possibly TRBD1 (5 bases). The CDR3 runs 13 residues. Germline values: CDR1 SSHAT, CDR2 FNYEAQ (reference sequence). In DNA form, the CDR3 reads TGTGCTAGCAGCCTGGGACCTTACCAGCCCCAGCATTTT. Its translation: CASSLGPYQPQHF.

The CDR3 DNA sequence: TGTGCCTGGAGTGTTGGGCAGGGGATGAATCAGCCCCAGCATTTT. Amino acids: CAWSVGQGMNQPQHF. The genes are TRBV30 and TRBJ1-5, with D perhaps TRBD1 (6 bases). Trimming removed 0 bases from V and 4 bases from J, with 13 bases in between. Germline CDR1 reads GTSNPN; CDR2 reads SVGIG (reference sequence). This CDR3 region has 15 residues.

V usage is TRBV6-5 and J usage is TRBJ2-3, with D tentatively TRBD2 (7 bases). The V and J ends lost 6 bases and 6 bases respectively, with 19 bases between them. This CDR3 is 15 amino acids long. Germline CDR1 reads MNHEY; CDR2 reads SVGAGI. CDR3 region: CASSRLAGAGDTQYF. The DNA of the CDR3 is TGTGCCAGCAGCCGACTCGCGGGGGCGGGGGATACGCAGTATTTT.

V usage is TRBV6-5 and J usage is TRBJ1-6, with TRBD1 matching 8 bases. V lost 6 bases to trimming and J lost 10 bases; unmatched junction nucleotides: 5. The CDR3 has 13 amino acids. CDR1 MNHEY and CDR2 SVGAGI come from the germline V gene. CDR3 coding DNA: TGTGCCAGCAGGGACAGGGAGGGGTCACCCCTCCACTTT. It is translated as CASRDREGSPLHF.

The V gene is TRBV5-6, the J gene TRBJ1-6, with 9 bases matching TRBD1. The CDR3 has 17 residues. The V gene's germline CDR1 is SGHDT and CDR2 YYEEEE. With V trimmed by 4 bases and J by 4 bases, 9 bases remained unmatched. For the CDR3, the DNA is TGTGCCAGCAGCCCAGGACAGGGGATATCATATAATTCACCCCTCCACTTT. Translated: CASSPGQGISYNSPLHF.

V is TRBV7-2 and J is TRBJ2-1; D assignment may be TRBD1 or TRBD2 (5 bases each). Germline V gives CDR1 SGHTA, CDR2 FQGNSA. Trimming removed 1 base at V and 2 bases at J, with 6 bases between. The CDR3 contains 14 residues. The CDR3 DNA sequence: TGTGCCAGCAGCTTAGGGGGGACCTACAATGAGCAGTTCTTC. This encodes CASSLGGTYNEQFF.

The genes are TRBV13 and TRBJ2-4; 13 bases map to TRBD2. Germline lookup yields CDR1 PRHDT and CDR2 FYEKMQ (reference sequence). The CDR3 has 19 residues. J lost 8 bases, V lost 5 bases, and 18 bases had no gene match. The CDR3, as DNA: TGTGCCAGCAGCGGGGGACTAGCGGGAATAGGACCGGAGGCGGACATTCAGTACTTC. It encodes CASSGGLAGIGPEADIQYF.

The chain uses TRBV6-1 and TRBJ2-7; no reliable D call. Between the trimmed V and J ends, which lost 6 bases and 4 bases, there was a span of 7 bases. This CDR3 contains 11 residues. Germline-derived CDR1 and CDR2 are MNHNS and SASEGT. The CDR3: CASREYYEQYF. The CDR3 nucleotides are TGTGCCAGCAGGGAATATTACGAGCAGTACTTC.

This chain connects TRBV10-2 to TRBJ1-5, with D hard to call. In germline, CDR1 is WSHSY, CDR2 SAAADI. This CDR3 contains 19 residues. V lost 0 bases to trimming and J lost 4 bases, with 22 bases between them. The DNA of the CDR3 is TGCGCCAGCAGTGAGTCGGCCGGGGAAGGGTCATATTGGAATCAGCCCCAGCATTTT. It yields the protein CASSESAGEGSYWNQPQHF.

This chain joins TRBV9 and TRBJ1-2, with D perhaps TRBD1 (5 bases). Between the trimmed V and J ends, which lost 3 bases and 4 bases, there was a span of 13 bases. Germline V lookup: CDR1 SGDLS, CDR2 YYNGEE. The CDR3 has 14 amino acids. CDR3 in DNA: TGTGCCAGCAGCGCAGGACACGTGGCCTATGGCTACACCTTC. It translates to CASSAGHVAYGYTF. Looking up the rest from reference TRBV9 and TRBJ1-2 gives the full variable domain: DSGVTQTPKHLITATGQRVTLRCSPRSGDLSVYWYQQSLDQGLQFLIQYYNGEERAKGNILERFSAQQFPDLHSELNLSSLELGDSALYFCASSAGHVAYGYTFGSGTRLTVV.

V is TRBV5-4 and J is TRBJ2-7; 13 bases line up with TRBD2. Germline V gives CDR1 SGHNT, CDR2 YYREEE (reference sequence). This CDR3 is built from 14 residues. V was pared by 4 bases and J by 5 bases, with 3 bases of the junction left unmatched. The CDR3, as DNA: TGTGCCAGCAGCAAACTAGCGGGAGGGGACGAGCAGTACTTC. Translating it yields CASSKLAGGDEQYF.

This sequence joins TRBV5-4 and TRBJ1-2; 10 nucleotides agree with TRBD1. CDR1 and CDR2 from the germline V gene are SGHNT and YYREEE (reference sequence). CDR3 size: 17 residues. The trim removed 4 bases at V and 2 bases at J, leaving 11 bases unmatched. The CDR3 nucleotides read TGTGCCAGCAGCACGGGAATTACGACAGGGGGCAACTATGGCTACACCTTC. It codes for CASSTGITTGGNYGYTF.

V is TRBV6-4 and J is TRBJ2-1; no clear D. Germline V gene sequence: CDR1 MRHNA, CDR2 SNTAGT. Deletions cut 3 bases from V and 5 bases from J, with 8 bases between. CDR3 length: 13 amino acids. This CDR3 is CASSERDDNEQFF. The CDR3 DNA reads as TGTGCCAGCAGTGAAAGAGACGACAATGAGCAGTTCTTC.

This sequence joins TRBV5-5 and TRBJ2-5; D is perhaps TRBD2 (5 bases). Germline CDR1 SGHKS, CDR2 YYEKEE (reference sequence). CDR3 length: 15 amino acids. V lost 4 bases to trimming and J lost 0 bases, with 13 bases between them. This CDR3 reads CASSTPTGYQETQYF. CDR3 sequence (DNA): TGTGCCAGCAGCACCCCGACGGGATACCAAGAGACCCAGTACTTC.